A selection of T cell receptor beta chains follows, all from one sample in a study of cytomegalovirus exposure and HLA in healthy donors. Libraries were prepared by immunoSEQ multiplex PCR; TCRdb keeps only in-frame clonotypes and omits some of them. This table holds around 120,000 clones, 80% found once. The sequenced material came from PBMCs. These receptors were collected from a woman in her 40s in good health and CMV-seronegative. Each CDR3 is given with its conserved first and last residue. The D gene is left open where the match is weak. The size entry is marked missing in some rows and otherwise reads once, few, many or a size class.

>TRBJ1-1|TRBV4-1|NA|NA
TGCGCCAGCAGCCAAGATGCGGGGACTTTGAACACTGAAGCTTTCTTT
CASSQDAGTLNTEAFF
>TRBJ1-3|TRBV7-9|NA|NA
TGTGCCAGCAGTTCCTATGGGGGCGCTGGAAACACCATATATTTT
CASSSYGGAGNTIYF
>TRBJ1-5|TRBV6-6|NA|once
TGTGCCAGCAGTTCATTGGGCTCTCCCCAGCATTTT
CASSSLGSPQHF
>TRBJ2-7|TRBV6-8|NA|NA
TGTGCCAGCAGTTTAACGCGGGAGCAGTACTTC
CASSLTREQYF
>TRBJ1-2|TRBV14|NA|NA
TGTGCCAGCAGCCCCGGGGGGGGTAACTATGGCTACACCTTC
CASSPGGGNYGYTF
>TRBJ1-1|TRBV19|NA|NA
TGTGCCAGTATGGACAGACACGGAGCTTTCTTT
CASMDRHGAFF
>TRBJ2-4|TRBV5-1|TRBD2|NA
TGCGCCAGCAGCTTGGGGGCTAGCGGGGGGATTCAGTACTTC
CASSLGASGGIQYF
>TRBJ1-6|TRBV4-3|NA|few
TGCGCCAGCAGCCAATCCGAGGAAAATTCACCCCTCCACTTT
CASSQSEENSPLHF
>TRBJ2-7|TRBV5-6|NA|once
TGTGCCAGCAGCTCCCGGTATAGCGGCGACGAGCAGTACTTC
CASSSRYSGDEQYF
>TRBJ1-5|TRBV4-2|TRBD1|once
TGTGCCAGCAGCCTGGACAGGGGGCCCAATCAGCCCCAGCATTTT
CASSLDRGPNQPQHF
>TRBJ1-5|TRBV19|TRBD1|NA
TGTGCCAGTAGTCCCCCCCGGACAGGGAACAATCAGCCCCAGCATTTT
CASSPPRTGNNQPQHF
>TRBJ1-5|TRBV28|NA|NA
TGTGCCACAACTGCTTCGGGGCAGCCCCAGCATTTT
CATTASGQPQHF
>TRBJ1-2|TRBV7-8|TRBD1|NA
TGTGCCAGCAGCAGAAGGGACAGGACCTATGGCTACACCTTC
CASSRRDRTYGYTF
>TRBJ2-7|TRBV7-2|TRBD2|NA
TGTGCCAGCAGCTCCAGGACTAGCGGAACTTACGAGCAGTACTTC
CASSSRTSGTYEQYF
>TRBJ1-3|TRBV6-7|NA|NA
TGTGTGGTGGGTGCGGACACCATATATTTT
CVVGADTIYF
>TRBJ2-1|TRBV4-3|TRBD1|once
TGCGCCAGCAGCCGCAGCGACAGGGGGATCTACAATGAGCAGTTCTTC
CASSRSDRGIYNEQFF
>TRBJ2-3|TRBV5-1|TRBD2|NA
TGCGCCAGCAGCTTGGGTATACCGTCCACTAGCGGACGCACAGATACGCAGTATTTT
CASSLGIPSTSGRTDTQYF
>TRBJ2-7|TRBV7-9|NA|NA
TGTTCCAGCAGCTCAACTTCCTACGAGCAGTACTTC
CSSSSTSYEQYF
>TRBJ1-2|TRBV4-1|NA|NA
TGCGCCAGCAGCCAAGATGGGTACAACCCTTACAGTGGCTACACCTTC
CASSQDGYNPYSGYTF
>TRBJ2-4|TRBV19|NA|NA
TGTGCCAGTACCCTAGACAGCGATTCCCTAGCCAAAAACATTCAGTACTTC
CASTLDSDSLAKNIQYF
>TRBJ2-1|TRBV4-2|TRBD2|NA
TGTGCCAGCAGCCACCATAGCGGGGGGGCCGACAATGAGCAGTTCTTC
CASSHHSGGADNEQFF
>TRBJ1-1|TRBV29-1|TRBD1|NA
TGCAGCGTAGGAGGGGACAGGGGGCAGCCTGAAGCTTTCTTT
CSVGGDRGQPEAFF
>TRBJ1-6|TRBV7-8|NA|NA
TGTGCCAGCAGCCCAAGGACGGACTCCAATTCACCCCTCCACTTT
CASSPRTDSNSPLHF
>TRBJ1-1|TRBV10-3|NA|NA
TGTGCCACCACCCCAGGGGCGGATGAAGCTTTCTTT
CATTPGADEAFF
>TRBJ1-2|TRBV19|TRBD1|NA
TGTGCCAGTAGAAGGACAGGGGACTATGGCTACACCTTC
CASRRTGDYGYTF
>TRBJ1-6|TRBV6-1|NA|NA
TGTGCCAGCAGGGAAGAGTTCCCCATCAGGAATTCACCCCTCCACTTT
CASREEFPIRNSPLHF
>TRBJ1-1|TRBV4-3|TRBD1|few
TGCGCCAGCAGCCAAGCGACAGGGGAAGGAACTGAAGCTTTCTTT
CASSQATGEGTEAFF
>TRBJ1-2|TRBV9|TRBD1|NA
TGTGCCAGCAGCGCCGACAGGGAATATAACTATGGCTACACCTTC
CASSADREYNYGYTF
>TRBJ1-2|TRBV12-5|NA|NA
TGTGCTAGTGAGCAGGCCTATGGCTACACCTTC
CASEQAYGYTF
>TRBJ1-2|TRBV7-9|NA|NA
TGTGCCAGCAGCTTCGGGTCCTATGGCTACACCTTC
CASSFGSYGYTF
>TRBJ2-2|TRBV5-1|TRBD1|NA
TGCGCCAGCAGCTTAAGGGGGCCGAACACCGGGGAGCTGTTTTTT
CASSLRGPNTGELFF
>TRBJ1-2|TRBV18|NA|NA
TGTGCCAGCTCACCCGCAGGGGATCGGGGCTACACCTTC
CASSPAGDRGYTF
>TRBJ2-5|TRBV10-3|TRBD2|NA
TGTGCCATCAGTGGGACTAGCGGCCCAGAGACCCAGTACTTC
CAISGTSGPETQYF
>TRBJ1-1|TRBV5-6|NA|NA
TGTGCCAGCAGCCGGAGCGGGCGACGTACTGAAGCTTTCTTT
CASSRSGRRTEAFF
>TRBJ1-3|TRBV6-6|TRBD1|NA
TGTGCCAGCAGGGGACAGGGGGCTATGGGTGGAAACACCATATATTTT
CASRGQGAMGGNTIYF
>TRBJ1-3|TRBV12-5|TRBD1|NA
TGTGCTAGTGGTCCAGCCTGGACAGGGCCCTCTGGAAACACCATATATTTT
CASGPAWTGPSGNTIYF
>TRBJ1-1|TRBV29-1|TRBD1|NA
TGCAGCGTTGAAGGCAGGGGGTTGGGCACTGAAGCTTTCTTT
CSVEGRGLGTEAFF
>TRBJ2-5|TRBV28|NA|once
TGTGCCAGCGTGTGGAGCGGACAAGAGACCCAGTACTTC
CASVWSGQETQYF
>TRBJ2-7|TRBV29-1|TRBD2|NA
TGCAGCGTTGGTCCCGGGGGGGGGTACTACGAGCAGTACTTC
CSVGPGGGYYEQYF
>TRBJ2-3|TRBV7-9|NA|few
TGTGCCAGCAGCTTAGGAGGGCCGGCTGATCCTAGCACAGATACGCAGTATTTT
CASSLGGPADPSTDTQYF
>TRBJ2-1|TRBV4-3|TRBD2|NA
TGCGCCAGCAGCCTCTCTCTAGCGGGTAATTACAATGAGCAGTTCTTC
CASSLSLAGNYNEQFF
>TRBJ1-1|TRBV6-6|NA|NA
TGTGCCAGCAAATTGACAGAGAACACTGAAGCTTTCTTT
CASKLTENTEAFF
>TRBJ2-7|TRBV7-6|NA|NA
TGTGCCAGCAGCTTAGTTTCCGGGGGAGAGCAGTACTTC
CASSLVSGGEQYF
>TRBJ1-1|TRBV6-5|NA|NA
TGTGCCAGCAGTACCACGGGGAACACTGAAGCTTTCTTT
CASSTTGNTEAFF
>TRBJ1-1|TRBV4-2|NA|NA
TGTGCCAGCAGCCAAGAAGGTGCAGGAGGCTTGAACACTGAAGCTTTCTTT
CASSQEGAGGLNTEAFF
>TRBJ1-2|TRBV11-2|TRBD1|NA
TGTGCCAGCAGCACCCATGCCGGGACAGGCTATGGCTACACCTTC
CASSTHAGTGYGYTF
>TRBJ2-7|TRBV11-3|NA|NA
TGTGCCAGCAGCTTATCCGCCGGGGGGCACTACGAGCAGTACTTC
CASSLSAGGHYEQYF
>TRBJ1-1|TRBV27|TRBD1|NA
TGTGCCAGCAGTTTGACCCCAGGGGGAATGAACACTGAAGCTTTCTTT
CASSLTPGGMNTEAFF
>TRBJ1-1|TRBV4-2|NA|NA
TGTGCCAGCAGCCAGGCCCTGGGGGGCACTGAAGCTTTCTTT
CASSQALGGTEAFF
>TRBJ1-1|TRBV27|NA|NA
TGTGCCAGCAGTTTTACGGGGGTTAACACTGAAGCTTTCTTT
CASSFTGVNTEAFF
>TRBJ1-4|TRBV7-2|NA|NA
TGTGCCAGCAGCTTAGACAGGAATAATGAAAAACTGTTTTTT
CASSLDRNNEKLFF
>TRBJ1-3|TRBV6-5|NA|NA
TGTGCCAGCAGCCTTACAGGGTCTGGAAACACCATATATTTT
CASSLTGSGNTIYF
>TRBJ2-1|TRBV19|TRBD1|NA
TGTGCCAGTAGTGCGACAGGGAGTGAGCAGTTCTTC
CASSATGSEQFF
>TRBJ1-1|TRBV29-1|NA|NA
TGCAGCGCGGTGGGGGGAGAGAACACTGAAGCTTTCTTT
CSAVGGENTEAFF
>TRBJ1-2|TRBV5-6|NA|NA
TGTGCCAGCAGCTTTAGTACGATTTCCTATGGCTACACCTTC
CASSFSTISYGYTF
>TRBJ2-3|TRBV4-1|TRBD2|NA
TGCGCCAGCAGCCAAGTACCGAGGACTAGCTGGACAGATACGCAGTATTTT
CASSQVPRTSWTDTQYF
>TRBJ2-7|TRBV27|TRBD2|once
TGTGCCAGCAGTTTAGGGGGACTAGCGGGAGACGAGCAGTACTTC
CASSLGGLAGDEQYF
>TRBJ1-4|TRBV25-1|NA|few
TGTGCCAGCCGTAATGAAAAACTGTTTTTT
CASRNEKLFF